The rows below give T cell receptor beta chains drawn from one sample of a study of T cells in Graves' hyperthyroidism and ophthalmopathy. TCRdb reanalysed the multiplex PCR reads using MiXCR and keeps one entry per CDR3 protein. The data hold fewer than 750,000 distinct CDR3 sequences, with about 14% observed a single time. Sequenced material: blood. The receptors were gathered from a woman aged 45 to 65 with Graves' ophthalmopathy. CDR3s include the opening cysteine and the closing phenylalanine or tryptophan. The D gene is left open where the match is weak. Clone size is shown for a subset of rows, as once, few, many or a class of expanded clone.

clone_size d_call j_call v_call cdr3_aa cdr3_nt
many TRBD2 TRBJ2-7 TRBV7-9 CASSTLAGASSYEQYF TGTGCCAGCAGCACATTAGCGGGAGCTAGCTCCTACGAGCAGTACTTC
. . TRBJ2-2 TRBV6-1 CASSELSTGVTGELFF TGTGCCAGCAGTGAACTCTCCACAGGAGTCACCGGGGAGCTGTTTTTT
many . TRBJ2-7 TRBV30 CACTASTHSYEQYF TGTGCCTGCACCGCCTCCACCCACTCCTACGAGCAGTACTTC
many . TRBJ2-7 TRBV12-3/TRBV12-4 CASTLRRGYEQYF TGTGCCAGCACCCTAAGGCGGGGCTACGAGCAGTACTTC
. TRBD2 TRBJ2-1 TRBV7-8 CASTMQRTSGSLNEQFF TGTGCCAGCACAATGCAACGGACTAGCGGGAGCCTAAATGAGCAGTTCTTC
many . TRBJ2-5 TRBV5-1 CASSFQFVEETQYF TGCGCCAGCAGCTTTCAGTTCGTTGAGGAGACCCAGTACTTC
many . TRBJ2-7 TRBV28 CASSRTVYEQYF TGTGCCAGCAGTCGGACTGTATACGAGCAGTACTTC
few . TRBJ1-2 TRBV27 CASSLSRVHGYTF TGTGCCAGCAGTTTGAGCAGGGTACATGGCTACACCTTC
many TRBD1 TRBJ1-5 TRBV28 CASSPRGLRQPQHF TGTGCCAGCAGTCCCAGGGGGCTAAGACAGCCCCAGCATTTT
. TRBD2 TRBJ2-3 TRBV19 CASRSTSGSGDTQYF TGTGCCAGTCGGTCGACTAGCGGGAGTGGAGATACGCAGTATTTT
many TRBD1 TRBJ1-4 TRBV13 CASSFKGALATNEKLFF TGTGCCAGCAGCTTCAAGGGGGCCCTTGCAACTAATGAAAAACTGTTTTTT
many TRBD2 TRBJ2-3 TRBV2 CASSPSGGTLWNTQYF TGTGCCAGCAGTCCTAGCGGGGGGACGTTGTGGAATACGCAGTATTTT
few TRBD1 TRBJ2-1 TRBV6-1 CASTRGQGLSGEQFF TGTGCCAGCACAAGAGGACAGGGCCTATCTGGTGAGCAGTTCTTC
many . TRBJ1-5 TRBV11-2 CASSLVQGSQPQHF TGTGCCAGCAGCTTAGTCCAGGGAAGTCAGCCCCAGCATTTT
few TRBD1 TRBJ2-6 TRBV5-8 CASSLDRGWSGANVLTF TGTGCCAGCAGCTTGGACAGGGGGTGGTCTGGGGCCAACGTCCTGACTTTC
many TRBD1 TRBJ2-2 TRBV3-1 CASSQRDRGIGELFF TGTGCCAGCAGCCAACGGGACAGGGGGATCGGGGAGCTGTTTTTT
few . TRBJ2-3 TRBV6-9 CASSYNGNTQYF TGTGCCAGCAGTTATAATGGAAATACGCAGTATTTT
many . TRBJ2-7 TRBV7-2 CASSLVDGYEQYF TGTGCCAGCAGCTTAGTCGACGGCTACGAGCAGTACTTC
many TRBD1 TRBJ2-7 TRBV6-2/TRBV6-3 CASSYGQVISYEQYF TGTGCCAGCAGTTATGGACAGGTTATTTCCTACGAGCAGTACTTC
. . TRBJ2-5 TRBV12-3/TRBV12-4 CASSPPKGGWETQYF TGTGCCAGCAGCCCTCCAAAAGGGGGGTGGGAGACCCAGTACTTC
. . TRBJ1-2 TRBV5-8 CASSLGIIGDYGYTF TGTGCCAGCAGCTTGGGTATTATCGGGGACTATGGCTACACCTTC
few . TRBJ2-3 TRBV20-1 CRAPGSGPDTQYF TGCAGGGCCCCAGGGAGCGGGCCAGATACGCAGTATTTT
many TRBD1 TRBJ2-7 TRBV19 CASSGDRGYSYEQYF TGTGCCAGTAGTGGAGACAGGGGGTACTCCTACGAGCAGTACTTC
few . TRBJ1-1 TRBV25-1 CASSHINTEAFF TGTGCCAGCAGTCATATAAACACTGAAGCTTTCTTT
few . TRBJ2-3 TRBV14 CASQTTGDFTDTQYF TGTGCCAGCCAAACCACGGGGGACTTCACAGATACGCAGTATTTT
. . TRBJ2-3 TRBV6-1 CASSYKWVSTDTQYF TGTGCCAGCAGTTATAAGTGGGTTAGCACAGATACGCAGTATTTT
few . TRBJ2-7 TRBV6-2/TRBV6-3 CASSYPDGTYEQYF TGTGCCAGCAGTTACCCGGACGGAACCTACGAGCAGTACTTC
many TRBD2 TRBJ2-2 TRBV14 CASSQQGGGNTGELFF TGTGCCAGCAGCCAGCAAGGCGGGGGAAACACCGGGGAGCTGTTTTTT
. TRBD2 TRBJ2-5 TRBV27 CASSGLAGYQETQYF TGTGCCAGCAGCGGACTAGCGGGATACCAAGAGACCCAGTACTTC
many . TRBJ1-2 TRBV11-3 CASSFSRVGYGYTF TGTGCCAGCAGCTTTTCCCGGGTCGGCTATGGCTACACCTTC
many . TRBJ2-2 TRBV3-1 CASSHDNTNTGELFF TGTGCCAGCAGCCATGACAACACGAACACCGGGGAGCTGTTTTTT
many TRBD2 TRBJ2-7 TRBV13 CASSLLAGGEAYEQYF TGTGCCAGCAGCCTTCTAGCGGGAGGGGAAGCCTACGAGCAGTACTTC
. . TRBJ2-6 TRBV25-1 CASSDTGTGANVLTF TGTGCCAGCAGTGACACCGGGACTGGGGCCAACGTCCTGACTTTC
many . TRBJ2-5 TRBV28 CASSFDSLQETQYF TGTGCCAGCAGTTTTGACAGCCTCCAAGAGACCCAGTACTTC
. TRBD1 TRBJ2-6 TRBV18 CASSPLGTGGFSGANVLTF TGTGCCAGCTCACCACTTGGGACAGGGGGTTTTTCTGGGGCCAACGTCCTGACTTTC
. . TRBJ2-7 TRBV4-1 CASSQDLASFDVGQYF TGCGCCAGCAGCCAAGATTTGGCTAGCTTTGACGTGGGGCAGTACTTC
. . TRBJ2-7 TRBV9 CASSVGGWQGAEQYF TGTGCCAGCAGCGTAGGAGGGTGGCAGGGCGCCGAGCAGTACTTC
many . TRBJ2-7 TRBV7-2 CASSRRALAAYEQYF TGTGCCAGCAGCCGTCGGGCACTAGCCGCCTACGAGCAGTACTTC
. . TRBJ2-6 TRBV7-9 CASSWTTAGANVLTF TGTGCCAGCAGCTGGACGACAGCCGGGGCCAACGTCCTGACTTTC
. TRBD1 TRBJ1-5 TRBV19 CASSIDREGQPQHF TGTGCCAGTAGCATCGACAGGGAAGGTCAGCCCCAGCATTTT